These T cell receptor beta chains were read from a single sample in a study of T cells expressing NK-cell markers. TCRdb derives one entry per CDR3 protein from the 5' RACE reads, leaving out DNA. The sample includes 550,000 or so distinct CDR3 sequences. Sequences were obtained from blood T cells: a sorted CD56 or NKG2C T cell subset, CD4+ or CD8+ T cells, or bulk PBMC T cells (not recorded which). The receptor source for this set is a man aged 18 to 29 in good health. The CDR3 runs from the conserved cysteine through the conserved F or W.

>14|TRBJ2-5|TRBV6-2/TRBV6-3
CASRKSQGLETQYF
>13|TRBJ1-2|TRBV20-1
CSARDPTGIGYTF
>14|TRBJ2-7|TRBV12-3/TRBV12-4
CASSLFSGNYEQYF
>15|TRBJ2-1|TRBV7-2
CASSLDSGSQDEQFF
>16|TRBJ2-1|TRBV29-1
CSSAAPTSGRGNEQFF
>13|TRBJ2-1|TRBV30
CAGLAGGPPEQFF
>17|TRBJ2-3|TRBV6-5
CASSYSSTSGRVDTQYF
>19|TRBJ2-3|TRBV20-1
CSARGILASGSGGTDTQYF
>14|TRBJ2-1|TRBV3-1
CASSRSGTYNEQFF
>17|TRBJ2-3|TRBV7-8
CASSSPFGGPYTDTQYF
>15|TRBJ2-3|TRBV12-5
CASGSRTGPTDTQYF
>13|TRBJ2-1|TRBV13
CASSLGKFLEQFF
>16|TRBJ1-5|TRBV5-6
CASSARSKGSNQPQHF
>17|TRBJ2-3|TRBV12-3/TRBV12-4
CASSLSGPGRGPDTQYF
>14|TRBJ2-3|TRBV18
CASSPRTTGDTQYF
>16|TRBJ1-4|TRBV6-1
CASSPGQGVANEKLFF
>16|TRBJ2-2|TRBV3-1
CASSQEGTVRSGELFF
>15|TRBJ2-7|TRBV15
CATSREGVSSYEQYF
>17|TRBJ2-1|TRBV20-1
CSASKMGANRGYNEQFF
>16|TRBJ2-7|TRBV9
CASSVFPDRAGYEQYF
>18|TRBJ2-3|TRBV11-1
CASSFGLAGGPPTDTQYF
>14|TRBJ2-5|TRBV2
CASTPASGPETQYF
>11|TRBJ2-2|TRBV12-3/TRBV12-4
CASSLRVELFF
>14|TRBJ2-2|TRBV5-1
CASRRDAGTGELFF
>12|TRBJ2-3|TRBV2
CASTEAADTQYF
>13|TRBJ1-1|TRBV6-1
CASSEAGTLGAFF